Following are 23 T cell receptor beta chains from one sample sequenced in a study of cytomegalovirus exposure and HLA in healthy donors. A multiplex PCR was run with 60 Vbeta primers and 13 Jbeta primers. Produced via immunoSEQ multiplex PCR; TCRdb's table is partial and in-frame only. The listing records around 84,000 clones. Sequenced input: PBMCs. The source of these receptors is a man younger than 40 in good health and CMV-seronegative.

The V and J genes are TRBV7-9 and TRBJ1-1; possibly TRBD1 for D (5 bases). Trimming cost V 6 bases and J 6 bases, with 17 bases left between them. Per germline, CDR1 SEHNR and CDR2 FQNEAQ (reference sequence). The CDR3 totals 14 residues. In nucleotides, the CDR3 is TGTGCCAGCAGTCCCGGAGGAGGGGCGGCTGAAGCTTTCTTT. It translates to CASSPGGGAAEAFF.

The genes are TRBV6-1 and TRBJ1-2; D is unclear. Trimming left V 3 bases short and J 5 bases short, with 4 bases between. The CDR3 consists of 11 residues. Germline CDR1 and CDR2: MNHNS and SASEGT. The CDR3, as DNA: TGTGCCAGCAGTGACCGGTATGGCTACACCTTC. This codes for CASSDRYGYTF.

This CDR3 is CASRRQGADTQYF. For the CDR3, the DNA is TGTGCCAGCAGGAGACAGGGGGCAGATACGCAGTATTTT. The gene calls are TRBV6-1 and TRBJ2-3; 9 bases are a match to TRBD1. The trim removed 6 bases at V and 4 bases at J, leaving 2 bases unmatched. The length of the CDR3 is 13 residues. Germline V gene lookup returns CDR1 MNHNS and CDR2 SASEGT.

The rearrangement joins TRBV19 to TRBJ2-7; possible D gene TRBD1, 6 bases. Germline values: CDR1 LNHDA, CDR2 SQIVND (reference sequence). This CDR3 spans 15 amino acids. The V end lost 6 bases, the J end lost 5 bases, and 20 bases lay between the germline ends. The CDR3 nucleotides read TGTGCCAGTAGAGAGGGTACAGGGTCCCTCCACGAGCAGTACTTC. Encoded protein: CASREGTGSLHEQYF.

CDR3 coding DNA: TGTGCCACCAGCAGAGATCAGGGGGGCTCCTACGAGCAGTACTTC. Residues: CATSRDQGGSYEQYF. J is TRBJ2-7 and V is TRBV15; maybe TRBD1 (7 bases). Between the trimmed V and J ends, which lost 0 bases and 0 bases, there was a span of 9 bases. Germline V gene sequence: CDR1 LNHNV, CDR2 YYDKDF (reference sequence). The CDR3 contains 15 residues.

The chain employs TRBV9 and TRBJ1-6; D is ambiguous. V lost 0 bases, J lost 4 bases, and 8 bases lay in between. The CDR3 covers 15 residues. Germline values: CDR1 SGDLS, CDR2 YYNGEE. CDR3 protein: CASSVVSGYNSPLHF. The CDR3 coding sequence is TGTGCCAGCAGCGTAGTTTCGGGGTATAATTCACCCCTCCACTTT.

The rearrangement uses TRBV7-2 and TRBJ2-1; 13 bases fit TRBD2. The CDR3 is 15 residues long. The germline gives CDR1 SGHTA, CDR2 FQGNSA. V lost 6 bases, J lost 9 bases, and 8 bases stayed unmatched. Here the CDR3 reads CASRIGLAGVGEQFF. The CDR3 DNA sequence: TGTGCCAGCAGAATAGGACTAGCGGGAGTAGGTGAGCAGTTCTTC.

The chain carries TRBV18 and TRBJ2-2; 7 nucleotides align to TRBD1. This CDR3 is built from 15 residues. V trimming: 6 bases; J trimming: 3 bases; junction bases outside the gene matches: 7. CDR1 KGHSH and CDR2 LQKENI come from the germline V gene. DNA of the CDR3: TGTGCCAGCTCCCCAGGGGACAGATACACCGGGGAGCTGTTTTTT. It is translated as CASSPGDRYTGELFF. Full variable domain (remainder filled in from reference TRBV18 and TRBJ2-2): NAGVMQNPRHLVRRRGQEARLRCSPMKGHSHVYWYRQLPEEGLKFMVYLQKENIIDESGMPKERFSAEFPKEGPSILRIQQVVRGDSAAYFCASSPGDRYTGELFFGEGSRLTVL.

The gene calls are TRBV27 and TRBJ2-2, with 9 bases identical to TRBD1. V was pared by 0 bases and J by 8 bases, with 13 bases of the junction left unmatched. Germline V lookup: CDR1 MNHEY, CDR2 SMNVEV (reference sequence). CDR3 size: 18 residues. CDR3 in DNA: TGTGCCAGCAGTTTATCGATGTGGGGACAGGGAGTTGCAGGGGAGCTGTTTTTT. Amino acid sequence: CASSLSMWGQGVAGELFF.

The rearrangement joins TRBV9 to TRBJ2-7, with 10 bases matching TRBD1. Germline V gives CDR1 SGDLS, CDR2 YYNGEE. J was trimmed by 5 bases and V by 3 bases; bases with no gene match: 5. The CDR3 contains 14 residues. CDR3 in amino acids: CASSAGQGDNEQYF. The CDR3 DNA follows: TGTGCCAGCAGCGCTGGACAGGGGGACAACGAGCAGTACTTC.

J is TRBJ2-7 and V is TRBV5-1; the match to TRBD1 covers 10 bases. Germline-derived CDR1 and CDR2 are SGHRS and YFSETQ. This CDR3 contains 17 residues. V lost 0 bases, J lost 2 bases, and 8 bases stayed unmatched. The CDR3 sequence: CASSLAPGQGITYEQYF. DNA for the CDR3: TGCGCCAGCAGCTTGGCCCCGGGACAGGGGATCACCTACGAGCAGTACTTC.

The CDR3 is CASSPQIRSEKLFF. CDR3 nucleotides: TGTGCCAGCAGCCCCCAGATACGGAGTGAAAAACTGTTTTTT. The gene calls are TRBV7-9 and TRBJ1-4; D call uncertain. Germline CDR1 reads SEHNR; CDR2 reads FQNEAQ (reference sequence). V lost 5 bases to trimming and J lost 7 bases, with 14 bases between them. The CDR3 sequence is 14 residues long.

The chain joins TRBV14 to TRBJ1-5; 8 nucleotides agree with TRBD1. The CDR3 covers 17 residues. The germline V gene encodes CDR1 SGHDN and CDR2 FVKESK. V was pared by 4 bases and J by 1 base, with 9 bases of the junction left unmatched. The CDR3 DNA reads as TGTGCCAGCAGCCCGCGACAGGGGAGAATAAGCAATCAGCCCCAGCATTTT. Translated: CASSPRQGRISNQPQHF.

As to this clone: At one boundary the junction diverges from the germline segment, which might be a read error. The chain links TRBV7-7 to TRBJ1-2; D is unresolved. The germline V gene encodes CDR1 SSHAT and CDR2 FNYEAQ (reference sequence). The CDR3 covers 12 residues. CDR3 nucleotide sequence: TGTGCTAGCAGCTCCGGTTGGAGTGGCTACACCTTC. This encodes CASSSGWSGYTF.

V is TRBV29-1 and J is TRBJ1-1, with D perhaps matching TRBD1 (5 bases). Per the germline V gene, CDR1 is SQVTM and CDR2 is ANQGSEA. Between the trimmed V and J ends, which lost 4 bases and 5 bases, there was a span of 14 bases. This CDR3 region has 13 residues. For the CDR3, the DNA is TGCAGCGTTGCCCCCCTCGGGGGGACTGAAGCTTTCTTT. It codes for CSVAPLGGTEAFF.

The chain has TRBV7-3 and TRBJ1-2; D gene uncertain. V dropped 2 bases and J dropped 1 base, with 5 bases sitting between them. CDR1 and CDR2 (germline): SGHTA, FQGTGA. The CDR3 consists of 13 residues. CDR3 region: CASSLFSNYGYTF. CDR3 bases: TGTGCCAGCAGCTTATTCAGTAACTATGGCTACACCTTC.

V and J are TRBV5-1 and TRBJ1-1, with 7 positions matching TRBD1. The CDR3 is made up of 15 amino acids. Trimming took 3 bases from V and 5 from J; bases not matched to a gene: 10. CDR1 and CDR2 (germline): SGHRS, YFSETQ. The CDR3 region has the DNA TGCGCCAGCAGCTACCCCGACAGGGAGGAAACTGAAGCTTTCTTT. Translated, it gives CASSYPDREETEAFF.

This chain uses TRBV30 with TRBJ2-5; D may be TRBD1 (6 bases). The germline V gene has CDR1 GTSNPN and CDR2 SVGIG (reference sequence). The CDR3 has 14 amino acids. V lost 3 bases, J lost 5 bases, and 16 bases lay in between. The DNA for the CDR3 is TGTGCCTGGAGCTCTGGACAGCTCGGGGAGACCCAGTACTTC. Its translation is CAWSSGQLGETQYF.

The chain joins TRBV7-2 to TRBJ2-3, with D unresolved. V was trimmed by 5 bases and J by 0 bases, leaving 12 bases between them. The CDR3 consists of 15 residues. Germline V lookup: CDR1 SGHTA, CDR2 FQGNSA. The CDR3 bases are TGTGCCAGCAGCGCCAGATGGGCTAGCACAGATACGCAGTATTTT. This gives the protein CASSARWASTDTQYF.

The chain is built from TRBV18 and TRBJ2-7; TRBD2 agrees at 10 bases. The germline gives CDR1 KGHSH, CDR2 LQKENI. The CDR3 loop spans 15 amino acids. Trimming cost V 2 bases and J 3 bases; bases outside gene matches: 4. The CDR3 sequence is CASSPSLAGDYEQYF. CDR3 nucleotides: TGTGCCAGCTCACCATCCCTAGCGGGGGACTACGAGCAGTACTTC.

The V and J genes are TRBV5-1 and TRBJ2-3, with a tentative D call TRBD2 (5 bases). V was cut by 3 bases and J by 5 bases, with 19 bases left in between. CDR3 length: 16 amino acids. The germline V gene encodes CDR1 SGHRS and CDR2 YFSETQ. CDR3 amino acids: CASSSLDGGEVDTQYF. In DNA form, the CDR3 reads TGCGCCAGCAGCTCCCTGGACGGAGGCGAAGTAGATACGCAGTATTTT. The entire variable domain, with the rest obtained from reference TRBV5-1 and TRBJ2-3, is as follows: KAGVTQTPRYLIKTRGQQVTLSCSPISGHRSVSWYQQTPGQGLQFLFEYFSETQRNKGNFPGRFSGRQFSNSRSEMNVSTLELGDSALYLCASSSLDGGEVDTQYFGPGTRLTVL.

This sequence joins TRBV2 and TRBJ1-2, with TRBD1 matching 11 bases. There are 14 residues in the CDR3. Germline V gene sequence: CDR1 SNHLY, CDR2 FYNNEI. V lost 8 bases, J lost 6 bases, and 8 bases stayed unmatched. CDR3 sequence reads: CASEFGQGADGYTF. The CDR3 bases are TGTGCCAGCGAGTTCGGACAGGGGGCTGATGGCTACACCTTC.

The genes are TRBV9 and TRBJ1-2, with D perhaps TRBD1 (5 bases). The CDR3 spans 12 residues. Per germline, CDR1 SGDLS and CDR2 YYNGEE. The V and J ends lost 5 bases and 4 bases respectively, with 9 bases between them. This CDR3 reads CASRAGTYGYTF. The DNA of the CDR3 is TGTGCCAGCAGGGCGGGGACCTATGGCTACACCTTC. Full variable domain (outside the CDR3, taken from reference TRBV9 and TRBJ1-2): DSGVTQTPKHLITATGQRVTLRCSPRSGDLSVYWYQQSLDQGLQFLIQYYNGEERAKGNILERFSAQQFPDLHSELNLSSLELGDSALYFCASRAGTYGYTFGSGTRLTVV.